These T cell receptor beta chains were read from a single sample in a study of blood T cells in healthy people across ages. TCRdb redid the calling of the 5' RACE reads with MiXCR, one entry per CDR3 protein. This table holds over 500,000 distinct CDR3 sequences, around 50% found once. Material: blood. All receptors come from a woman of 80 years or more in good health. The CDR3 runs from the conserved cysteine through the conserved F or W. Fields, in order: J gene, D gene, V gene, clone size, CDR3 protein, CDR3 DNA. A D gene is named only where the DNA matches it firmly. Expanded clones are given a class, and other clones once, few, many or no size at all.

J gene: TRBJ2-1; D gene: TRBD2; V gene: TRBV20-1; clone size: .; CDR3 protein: CSAKRGVNEQFF; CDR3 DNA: TGCAGTGCTAAGCGGGGGGTCAATGAGCAGTTCTTC
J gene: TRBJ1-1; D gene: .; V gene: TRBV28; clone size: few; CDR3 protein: CASSPPPNTEAFF; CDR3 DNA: TGTGCCAGCAGCCCCCCCCCGAACACTGAAGCTTTCTTT
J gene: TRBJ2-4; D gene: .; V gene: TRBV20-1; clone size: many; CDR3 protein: CSARDVRAGGAKNIQYF; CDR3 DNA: TGCAGTGCTAGAGATGTAAGGGCAGGAGGGGCCAAAAACATTCAGTACTTC
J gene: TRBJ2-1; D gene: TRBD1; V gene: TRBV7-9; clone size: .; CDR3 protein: CASSLLYRRTGRDNEQFF; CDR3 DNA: TGTGCCAGCAGCTTATTATATCGCCGGACAGGTCGTGACAATGAGCAGTTCTTC
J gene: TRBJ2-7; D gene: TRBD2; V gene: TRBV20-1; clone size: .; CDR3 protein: CSATPGGYLTYEQYF; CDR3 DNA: TGCAGTGCCACCCCGGGAGGGTACCTGACCTACGAGCAGTACTTC
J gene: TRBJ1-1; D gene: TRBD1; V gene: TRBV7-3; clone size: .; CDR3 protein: CASSNIPGQGIIDGNTEAFF; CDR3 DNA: TGTGCCAGCAGTAACATCCCGGGACAGGGGATTATAGACGGGAACACTGAAGCTTTCTTT
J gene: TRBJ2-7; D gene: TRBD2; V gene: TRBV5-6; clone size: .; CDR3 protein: CASSFLLGLAGGFHEQYF; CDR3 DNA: TGTGCCAGCAGCTTCCTTCTGGGACTAGCGGGAGGATTCCACGAGCAGTACTTC
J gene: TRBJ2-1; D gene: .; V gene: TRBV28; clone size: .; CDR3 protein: CASSTPGSHNEQFF; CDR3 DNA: TGTGCCAGCAGTACCCCCGGGAGTCACAATGAGCAGTTCTTC
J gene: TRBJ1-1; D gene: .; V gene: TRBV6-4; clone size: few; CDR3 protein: CASSDSMTATEAFF; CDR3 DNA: TGTGCCAGCAGTGACTCGATGACAGCCACTGAAGCTTTCTTT
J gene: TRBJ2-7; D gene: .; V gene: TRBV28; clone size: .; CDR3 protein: CASSSSPSYEQYF; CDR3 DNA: TGTGCCAGCAGTTCGTCTCCCTCCTACGAGCAGTACTTC
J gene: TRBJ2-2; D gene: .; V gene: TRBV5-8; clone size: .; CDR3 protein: CASNWVNTGELFF; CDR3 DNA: TGTGCCAGCAACTGGGTAAACACCGGGGAGCTGTTTTTT
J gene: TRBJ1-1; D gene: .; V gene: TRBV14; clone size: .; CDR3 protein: CASRGNRGTEAFF; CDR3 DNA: TGTGCCAGCAGAGGAAATCGAGGGACTGAAGCTTTCTTT
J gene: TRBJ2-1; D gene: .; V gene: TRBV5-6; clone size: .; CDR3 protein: CASSLRLASGYNEQFF; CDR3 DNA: TGTGCCAGCAGCTTGCGGCTCGCGAGTGGGTACAATGAGCAGTTCTTC
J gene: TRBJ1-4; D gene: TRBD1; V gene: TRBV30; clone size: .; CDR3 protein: CAWSGQGVEKLFF; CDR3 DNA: TGTGCCTGGAGTGGACAGGGGGTGGAAAAACTGTTTTTT
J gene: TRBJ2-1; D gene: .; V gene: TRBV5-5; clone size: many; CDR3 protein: CASSLDDGPYNEQFF; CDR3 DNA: TGTGCCAGCAGCCTAGATGACGGCCCATACAATGAGCAGTTCTTC
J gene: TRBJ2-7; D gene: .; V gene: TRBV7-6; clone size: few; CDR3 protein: CASSLSPASPLGQYF; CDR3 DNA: TGTGCCAGCAGCTTAAGCCCCGCATCTCCCCTAGGGCAGTACTTC
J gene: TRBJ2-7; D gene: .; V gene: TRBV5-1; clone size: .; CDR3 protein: CASSRWTEHQEQYF; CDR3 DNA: TGCGCCAGCAGCAGATGGACAGAACACCAGGAGCAGTACTTC
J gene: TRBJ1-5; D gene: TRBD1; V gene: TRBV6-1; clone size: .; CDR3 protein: CASSPQGTGASNQPQHF; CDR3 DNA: TGTGCCAGCAGTCCCCAAGGGACAGGGGCTAGCAATCAGCCCCAGCATTTT
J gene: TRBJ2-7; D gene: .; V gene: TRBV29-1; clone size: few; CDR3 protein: CSVSRDTSYNEQYF; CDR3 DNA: TGCAGCGTTAGTAGGGACACTTCCTACAATGAGCAGTACTTC
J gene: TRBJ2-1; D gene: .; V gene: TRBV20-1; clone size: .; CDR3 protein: CSARDGGSLDEQFF; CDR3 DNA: TGCAGTGCTAGAGATGGAGGTTCCCTGGATGAGCAGTTCTTC
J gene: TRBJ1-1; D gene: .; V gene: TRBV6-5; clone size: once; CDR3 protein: CASSYSGMKNTEAFF; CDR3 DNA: TGTGCCAGCAGTTACTCGGGGATGAAGAACACTGAAGCTTTCTTT
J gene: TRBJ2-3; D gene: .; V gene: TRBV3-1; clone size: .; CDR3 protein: CACSRKTGSYYSTDTQYF; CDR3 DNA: TGTGCCTGCAGCCGAAAGACTGGGAGTTACTATAGCACAGATACGCAGTATTTT
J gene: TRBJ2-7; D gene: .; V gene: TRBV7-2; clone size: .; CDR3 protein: CASSLASASYEQYF; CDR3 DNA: TGTGCCAGCAGCTTAGCGTCCGCATCCTACGAGCAGTACTTC
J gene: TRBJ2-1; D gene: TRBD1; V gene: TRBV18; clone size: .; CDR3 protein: CASLPDDRGLRNEQFF; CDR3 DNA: TGTGCCAGCTTACCCGATGACAGGGGGTTACGCAATGAGCAGTTCTTC
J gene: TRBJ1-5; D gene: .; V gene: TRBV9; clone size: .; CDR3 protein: CASSVVVGRQPQHF; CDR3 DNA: TGTGCCAGCAGCGTAGTGGTAGGGAGGCAGCCCCAGCATTTT
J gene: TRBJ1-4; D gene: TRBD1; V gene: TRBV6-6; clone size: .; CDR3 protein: CASSQTGAREKLFF; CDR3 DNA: TGTGCCAGCAGCCAGACAGGGGCTCGTGAAAAACTGTTTTTT
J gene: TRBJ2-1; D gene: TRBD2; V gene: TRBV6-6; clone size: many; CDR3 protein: CASRGGVSSYNEQFF; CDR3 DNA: TGTGCCAGCAGGGGAGGGGTGAGCTCCTACAATGAGCAGTTCTTC
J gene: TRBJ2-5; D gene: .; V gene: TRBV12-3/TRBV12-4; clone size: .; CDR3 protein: CASSLGPVLEQYF; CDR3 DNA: TGTGCCAGCAGTTTAGGTCCAGTACTTGAGCAGTACTTC
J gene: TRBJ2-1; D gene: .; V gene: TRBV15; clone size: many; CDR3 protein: CATEDRRGLDNEQFF; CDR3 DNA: TGTGCCACCGAGGATAGGAGGGGGTTGGACAATGAGCAGTTCTTC
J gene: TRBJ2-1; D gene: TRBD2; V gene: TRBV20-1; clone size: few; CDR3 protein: CSARDPWTSTNEQFF; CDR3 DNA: TGCAGTGCTAGAGACCCTTGGACTAGTACCAATGAGCAGTTCTTC
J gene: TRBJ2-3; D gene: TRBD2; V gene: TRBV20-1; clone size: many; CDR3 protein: CSARTSGGAYTQYF; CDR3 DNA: TGCAGTGCTAGGACTAGCGGGGGGGCGTATACGCAGTATTTT
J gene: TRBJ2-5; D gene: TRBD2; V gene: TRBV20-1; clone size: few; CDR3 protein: CSATTSGREVAYNEQYF; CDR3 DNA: TGCAGTGCTACGACTAGCGGGAGGGAAGTCGCCTACAATGAGCAGTACTTC
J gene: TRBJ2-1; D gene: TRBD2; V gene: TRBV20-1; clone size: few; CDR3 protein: CSARGLAGGIEQFF; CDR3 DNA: TGCAGTGCTAGGGGACTAGCGGGAGGGATTGAGCAGTTCTTC
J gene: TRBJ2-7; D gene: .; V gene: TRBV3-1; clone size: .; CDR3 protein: CASTIRRNSYEQYF; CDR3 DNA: TGTGCCAGCACCATTAGACGGAACTCCTACGAGCAGTACTTC
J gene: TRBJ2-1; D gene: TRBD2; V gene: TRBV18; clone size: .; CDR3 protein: CASSLRTSGNLNDEQFF; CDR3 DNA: TGTGCCAGCTCACTCAGGACTAGCGGAAATCTCAACGATGAGCAGTTCTTC
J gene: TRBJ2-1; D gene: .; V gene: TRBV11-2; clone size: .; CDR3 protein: CASSLGQPLRGQFF; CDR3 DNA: TGTGCCAGCAGCTTAGGACAGCCCCTTCGTGGGCAGTTCTTC
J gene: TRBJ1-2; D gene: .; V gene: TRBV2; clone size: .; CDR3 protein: CASSEADRSAKYGYTF; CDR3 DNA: TGTGCCAGCAGTGAAGCTGATAGGTCAGCGAAATATGGCTACACCTTC
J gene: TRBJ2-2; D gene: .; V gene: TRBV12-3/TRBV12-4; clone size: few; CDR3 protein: CASSARETGELFF; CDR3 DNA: TGTGCCAGCAGTGCCAGGGAAACCGGGGAGCTGTTTTTT
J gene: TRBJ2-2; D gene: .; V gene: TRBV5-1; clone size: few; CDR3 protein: CASSSQSTGELFF; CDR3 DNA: TGCGCCAGCAGCTCCCAATCCACCGGGGAGCTGTTTTTT
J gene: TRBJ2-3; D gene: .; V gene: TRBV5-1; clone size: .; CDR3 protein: CASGLEGLADTQYF; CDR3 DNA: TGCGCCAGCGGCTTGGAGGGTCTCGCAGATACGCAGTATTTT
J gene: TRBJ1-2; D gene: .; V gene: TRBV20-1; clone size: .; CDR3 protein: CSAREGTGPSGYGYTF; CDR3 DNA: TGCAGTGCTAGAGAGGGAACAGGCCCCTCTGGGTATGGCTACACCTTC
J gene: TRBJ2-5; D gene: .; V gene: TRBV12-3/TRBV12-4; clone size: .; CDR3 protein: CASSLVGGGNEQYF; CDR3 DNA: TGTGCCAGCAGCCTCGTGGGGGGCGGGAATGAGCAGTACTTC
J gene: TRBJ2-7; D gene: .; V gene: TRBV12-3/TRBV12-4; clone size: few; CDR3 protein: CASSKVRGYEQYF; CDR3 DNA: TGTGCCAGCAGCAAAGTTCGGGGCTACGAGCAGTACTTC
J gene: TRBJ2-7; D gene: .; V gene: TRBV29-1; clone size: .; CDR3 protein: CSIAHGYYEQYF; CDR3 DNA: TGCAGCATTGCGCACGGCTACTACGAGCAGTACTTC
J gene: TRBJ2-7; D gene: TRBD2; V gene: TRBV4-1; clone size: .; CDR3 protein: CASSQGLAGLGEQYF; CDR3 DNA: TGCGCCAGCAGCCAAGGACTAGCGGGGCTGGGCGAGCAGTACTTC
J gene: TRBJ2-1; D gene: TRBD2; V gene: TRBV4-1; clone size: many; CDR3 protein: CASSFLPTGTSGVYEQFF; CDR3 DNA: TGCGCCAGCAGCTTCCTACCAACCGGGACTAGCGGGGTCTATGAGCAGTTCTTC
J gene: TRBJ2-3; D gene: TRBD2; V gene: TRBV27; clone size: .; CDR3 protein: CASSLLGGRRDTQYF; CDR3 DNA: TGTGCCAGCAGTTTATTGGGCGGGAGGCGAGATACGCAGTATTTT
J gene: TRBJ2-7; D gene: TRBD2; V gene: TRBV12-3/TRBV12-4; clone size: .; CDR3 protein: CASSLSSSGTYEQYF; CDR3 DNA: TGTGCCAGCAGTTTGAGTTCTAGCGGGACCTACGAGCAGTACTTC
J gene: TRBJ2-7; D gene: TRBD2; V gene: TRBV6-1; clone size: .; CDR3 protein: CASKPSGGPSYEQYF; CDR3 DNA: TGTGCCAGCAAGCCTAGCGGGGGGCCCTCCTACGAGCAGTACTTC
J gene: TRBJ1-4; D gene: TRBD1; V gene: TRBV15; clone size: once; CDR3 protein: CATSSDRTGRTEKLFF; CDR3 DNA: TGTGCCACCAGCAGCGATCGGACAGGGCGTACGGAAAAACTGTTTTTT
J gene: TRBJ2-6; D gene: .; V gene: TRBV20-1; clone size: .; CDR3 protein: CSASVLSGANVLTF; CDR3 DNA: TGCAGTGCTAGCGTCCTCTCTGGGGCCAACGTCCTGACTTTC
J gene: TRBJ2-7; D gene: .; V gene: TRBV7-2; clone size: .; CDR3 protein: CASSSGTVTYEQYF; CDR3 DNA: TGTGCCAGCAGCTCCGGGACGGTTACCTACGAGCAGTACTTC
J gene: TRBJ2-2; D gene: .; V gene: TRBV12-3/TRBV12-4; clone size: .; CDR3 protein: CASSLAVSDTGELFF; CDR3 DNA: TGTGCCAGCAGTTTAGCGGTCAGCGACACCGGGGAGCTGTTTTTT
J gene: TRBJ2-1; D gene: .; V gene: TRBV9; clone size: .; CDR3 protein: CASSLVPGTNEQFF; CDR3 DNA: TGTGCCAGCAGCCTTGTACCTGGAACCAATGAGCAGTTCTTC
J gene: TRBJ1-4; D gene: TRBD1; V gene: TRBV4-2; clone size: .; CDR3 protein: CASSQFQGGAEKLFF; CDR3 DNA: TGTGCCAGCAGCCAATTTCAGGGGGGGGCTGAAAAACTGTTTTTT